Each of the 3 T cell receptor beta chains below was sequenced from the same sample in a study of cytomegalovirus exposure and HLA in healthy donors. Clones were sequenced by immunoSEQ multiplex PCR, and TCRdb holds only the in-frame ones, with some missing. The top ten hold 1.5% to 2% of the sample, which has under 110,000 clones, about 88% seen once. Sample: PBMCs. The receptors shown here come from a woman aged 18-35 years in good health and CMV-seropositive.

The chain uses TRBV6-1 and TRBJ1-1, with 9 bases that match TRBD1. CDR3 length: 14 residues. The germline V gene has CDR1 MNHNS and CDR2 SASEGT. Trimming took 6 bases from V and 4 from J; bases not matched to a gene: 6. The CDR3 here is CASRFRTGVTEAFF. DNA for the CDR3: TGTGCCAGCAGATTCCGGACAGGGGTCACTGAAGCTTTCTTT.

This clone was seen a handful of times. CDR3 protein: CASSFRGAGNTIYF. CDR3 DNA: TGTGCCAGCAGTTTTCGGGGGGCTGGAAACACCATATATTTT. The chain carries TRBV27 and TRBJ1-3, with D perhaps matching TRBD1 (5 bases). The CDR3 is 14 amino acids. Germline V gives CDR1 MNHEY, CDR2 SMNVEV (reference sequence). The V and J ends lost 3 bases and 2 bases respectively, with 8 bases between them.

The chain combines TRBV10-3 with TRBJ1-1; D not resolved. Germline V gene lookup returns CDR1 ENHRY and CDR2 SYGVKD. V lost 9 bases, J lost 1 base, and 9 bases lay in between. The CDR3 runs 12 residues. CDR3 nucleotides: TGTGCCATGTCCAGTGGGAACACTGAAGCTTTCTTT. Protein product: CAMSSGNTEAFF.